This TCR beta chain comes out of a study of shared clonotypes between healthy human individuals. Notes on the study in general: Despite large depth, sorted-subset datasets appeared incompletely sequenced. Non-shared clonotypes displayed generation probabilities falling below those of clonotypes present in all four donors.

This CDR3 is 16 amino acids long. Deletions cut 6 bases from V and 2 bases from J, with 17 bases between. CDR1 is MDHEN, CDR2 SYDVKM, per germline. Regarding this clone: The antigen is undetermined.

Repertoires were generated with immunoSEQ multiplex PCR, while TCRdb's copy carries only in-frame clones and drops some. In the table there are roughly 1,500,000 clones, approximately 98.5% of which are singletons. The clonotype was recovered from a man younger than 45 in good health. The V and J genes are TRBV28 and TRBJ1-5; D is ambiguous. Source material: naive CD4+ T cells sorted from blood. Subset: CD45RA+ positively selected. The DNA for the CDR3 is TGTGCCAGCAGACCAACGGAGGGCATGGGCAATCAGCCCCAGCATTTT. Translating gives CASRPTEGMGNQPQHF.